This T cell receptor (beta chain) was recovered during a study of shared clonotypes between healthy human individuals (dated by TCRdb to about 2020). At the level of the whole study: The cohort comprised a couple of women and a few men aged 18 to 49 years. To increase sequencing depth and limit assay-specific biases, different laboratories used diverse techniques to prepare libraries and sequence TCR repertoires. For each donor, CD4 naive and CD4 memory were each given three plates, CD8 naive was given two plates, and CD8 memory was given one plate. Each donor's leukapheresis produced roughly between roughly 0.85 and 10 billion PBMCs. The study deeply sequenced blood TCR repertoires of 5 or 6 healthy adults to estimate repertoire size and the extent of clonotype sharing between individuals.

The CDR3 numbers 14 residues from cysteine through phenylalanine. Only the CDR3 DNA stays, 42 bases, in frame from base 1. V trim: 5 bases; J trim: 3 bases; unmatched bases: 6. CDR1 is given as SEHNR and CDR2 as FQNEAQ, both from the germline V gene (reference sequence). Details on this clone: The target of this receptor is not known. No per-base quality is available; no much larger clone lies one base away.

The donors were healthy, HIV-negative adults who had no recently reported acute infections or vaccinations. All donors were Caucasian adults living in Nashville, Tennessee, USA. CD4+ T cells were enriched through magnetic negative selection, after which naive cells were positively selected on CD45RA and the remaining negative fraction served as the memory subset. Blood was collected by leukapheresis, and PBMCs were isolated by Ficoll-Histopaque density gradient centrifugation and then cryopreserved in liquid nitrogen vapor phase. Analytical flow cytometry was used to check the purity and quantity of each magnetically sorted T cell population. From each sorted fraction, genomic DNA was isolated and quantified by UV absorbance on a Nanodrop 2000c. On the study overall, not on this receptor specifically: Larger estimated clonotype richness was generally found for naive subsets than for memory subsets. Sampling was restricted to blood, and TCR repertoires in tissue are likely to differ from TCR repertoires in blood. Pairwise subsampling led to the expectation that sequencing depth would affect the degree of clonotype sharing among donors. About 5% of naive CD4, 3.5% of naive CD8, approximately 2.2% of memory CD4, and about 0.4% of memory CD8 clonotypes were shared across several donors. The genetic and exposure-history diversity represented was limited by the small number of donors. Rarefaction of sorted-subset datasets indicated incomplete sequencing despite the large sequencing depth. Higher generation probabilities were observed for clonotypes shared by all four sorted-subset donors than for non-shared clonotypes.

Using the deep immunoSEQ assay, multiplex PCR amplified TCR CDR3 regions from genomic DNA. For each cell subset, the extracted genomic DNA was distributed evenly across all wells of several immunoSEQ 96-well plates, and each plate served as one replicate. For sorted subsets, each replicate PCR was loaded with approximately 0.2 ug genomic DNA, equivalent to 25,000 to 30,000 T cell genomes. The purified libraries were quantified using a Qubit 3.0 fluorometer, sized with a Bioanalyzer 2100, and then quantified again using the KAPA Library Quantification kit. Every immunoSEQ 96-well plate was sequenced on a dedicated single-read 150-cycle Illumina NextSeq 550 flow cell. The paper's processing steps were these. Because the immunoSEQ output held only junctional sequences and lacked quality scores, the filtering could not match the filtering applied to full-length reads. To assign V/J genes and CDR3, sequences were annotated using PyIR, a Python wrapper for IgBLAST v1.9, with IMGT germline references. Reads were filtered out if the reads had weak V/J assignments (E-value above 1e-6), no CDR3, stop codons, out-of-frame junctions, or ambiguous translated residues. V3J clonotypes were defined as sequences sharing the same inferred V gene, J gene, and CDR3 amino acid sequence. Percentage overlap between repertoires was calculated by dividing the number of shared unique clonotypes by the size of the smaller repertoire. RTK rarefaction, the Chao1 estimator, and Recon v2.1 estimates of unobserved clonotypes were used to assess repertoire richness. Generation probabilities were computed with OLGA for all TCRbeta clonotypes obtained by the gDNA method from a few donors. What TCRdb holds here is the immuneACCESS table cut down to in-frame rearrangements. Part of the clones is not present; checked against another copy, under half of the missing clones reflect an unresolved V gene, and the others are unexplained. V and J calls and clone size follow that table, whereas D and trimming were derived from the DNA. Here the sample has 200,000 to 250,000 clones; approximately 65% occur a single time. The ten biggest clones cover over 8.5% of the sample.

The receptor comes from a man aged 25-45 years in good health. Sequencing was carried out using memory CD4+ T cells sorted from blood. Taken with the paper, the label for cell subset or site translates to: CD45RA-negative fraction. The rearrangement combines TRBV7-9 with TRBJ2-5, and 7 junctional nucleotides match TRBD2. DNA sequence: TGTGCCAGCAGCCGGAGCGGGGTGGAAGAGACCCAGTACTTC. Translated, this is CASSRSGVEETQYF.